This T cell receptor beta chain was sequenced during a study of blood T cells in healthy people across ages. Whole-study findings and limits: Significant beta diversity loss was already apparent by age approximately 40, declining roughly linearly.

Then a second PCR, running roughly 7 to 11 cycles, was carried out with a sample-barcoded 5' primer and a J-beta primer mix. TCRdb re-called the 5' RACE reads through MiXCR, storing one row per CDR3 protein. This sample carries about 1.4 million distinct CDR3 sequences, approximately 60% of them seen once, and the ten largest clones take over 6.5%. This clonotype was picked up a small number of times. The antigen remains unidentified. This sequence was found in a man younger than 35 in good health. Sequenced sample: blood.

The CDR3 DNA sequence: TGTGCCATCGCGTCCGGGGGTGAGACCCAGTACTTC. Translating gives CAIASGGETQYF. The gene calls are TRBV10-3 and TRBJ2-5, with a possible D match to TRBD2 (6 bases). The CDR3 length is 12 residues. Germline loops: CDR1 ENHRY, CDR2 SYGVKD. Trimming took 8 bases from V and 5 from J, leaving 12 bases between them.